These 12 T cell receptor beta chains share one sample of origin, sequenced in a study of response to subunit inactivated influenza vaccine. Via MiXCR, TCRdb re-called the RT-PCR reads, giving one row per CDR3 protein. The sample has around 760,000 distinct CDR3 sequences, about 15% seen once; the top ten hold approximately 6.5%. The sample in question was PBMCs from blood, obtained 14 to 15 days before vaccination. Receptors originate from a man aged 50 or older who received an inactivated influenza vaccine.

The chain uses TRBV3-1 and TRBJ1-1; D is possibly TRBD1 (5 bases). The CDR3 is 13 residues long. The V and J ends lost 5 bases and 4 bases respectively, with 11 bases between them. Germline CDR1 LGHDT, CDR2 YNNKEL (reference sequence). The CDR3 nucleotides are TGTGCCAGCAGCTCTATTGGGGGCACTGAAGCTTTCTTT. This codes for CASSSIGGTEAFF.

The V and J genes are TRBV5-1 and TRBJ1-3; possibly TRBD1 for D (5 bases). The CDR3 loop spans 15 amino acids. Germline loops: CDR1 SGHRS, CDR2 YFSETQ. The ends were cut back, 6 bases at V and 0 bases at J, with 13 bases in the middle. The CDR3 DNA sequence: TGCGCCAGCATGAGGGACGGGGGCTCTGGAAACACCATATATTTT. Translation: CASMRDGGSGNTIYF. Full variable domain (outside the CDR3, taken from reference TRBV5-1 and TRBJ1-3): KAGVTQTPRYLIKTRGQQVTLSCSPISGHRSVSWYQQTPGQGLQFLFEYFSETQRNKGNFPGRFSGRQFSNSRSEMNVSTLELGDSALYLCASMRDGGSGNTIYFGEGSWLTVV.

This clonotype was observed many times. The chain joins TRBV19 to TRBJ2-7, with 8 bases matching TRBD2. The germline CDR1 and CDR2 sequences are LNHDA and SQIVND (reference sequence). V lost 3 bases and J lost 6; bases outside the gene matches: 7. CDR3 length equals 14 residues. This CDR3 reads CASSMLAGGVEQYF. The DNA of the CDR3 is TGTGCCAGTAGTATGCTAGCGGGTGGAGTCGAGCAGTACTTC.

Only a few counts were recorded for this clonotype. The chain carries TRBV3-1 and TRBJ2-7; no reliable D call. The germline CDR1 and CDR2 sequences are LGHDT and YNNKEL (reference sequence). CDR3 length: 16 amino acids. V was cut by 4 bases and J by 0 bases, with 16 bases left in between. CDR3 sequence: CASSPQGIASSYEQYF. CDR3 nucleotides: TGTGCCAGCAGCCCCCAAGGCATCGCTAGCTCCTACGAGCAGTACTTC.

V usage is TRBV4-3 and J usage is TRBJ2-5; no clear D. CDR1 and CDR2 from the germline V gene are LGHNA and YSLEER. The CDR3 loop spans 16 amino acids. V lost 0 bases and J lost 4, with 15 bases in between. CDR3 in amino acids: CASSQDLRLPSETQYF. The CDR3, as DNA: TGCGCCAGCAGCCAAGATCTCAGACTTCCATCAGAGACCCAGTACTTC.

This clonotype was counted only a few times. The V and J genes are TRBV27 and TRBJ2-7; possible D gene TRBD1, 5 bases. The CDR3 is made up of 13 amino acids. The germline V and J ends were trimmed by 5 bases and 3 bases, with 11 bases remaining between them. Germline-derived CDR1 and CDR2 are MNHEY and SMNVEV (reference sequence). This CDR3 reads CASSALQGYEQYF. DNA for the CDR3: TGTGCCAGCAGTGCCCTCCAGGGCTACGAGCAGTACTTC.

With regard to this clonotype: Relative to the germline gene, one junction end is altered; a read error may explain this. The chain is built from TRBV15 and TRBJ2-3; D possibly corresponds to TRBD1 (5 bases). The CDR3 extends over 16 amino acids. Germline V CDR1 and CDR2: LNHNV, YYDKDF (reference sequence). The CDR3 DNA sequence: TGTGCCACCAGCGGTCGTACCAGGGCCTACACAGATACGCAGTGTTTT. It specifies CATSGRTRAYTDTQCF.

The V gene is TRBV4-3, the J gene TRBJ2-1, with unresolved D. V lost 0 bases, J lost 5 bases, and 8 bases lay in between. The CDR3 contains 14 residues. The germline gives CDR1 LGHNA, CDR2 YSLEER. CDR3: CASSQDFVDNEQFF. DNA for the CDR3: TGCGCCAGCAGCCAAGATTTCGTCGACAATGAGCAGTTCTTC.

This clonotype was detected a few times. The CDR3 loop is CASSVDRGPNYGYTF. DNA of the CDR3: TGTGCCAGCAGCGTAGATCGGGGTCCGAACTATGGCTACACCTTC. The J gene is TRBJ1-2, the V gene TRBV9; D unclear. CDR1 is SGDLS, CDR2 YYNGEE, per germline. There are 15 residues in the CDR3. Between the trimmed V and J ends, which lost 0 bases and 2 bases, there was a span of 11 bases.

This clonotype was recorded a few times. The rearrangement joins TRBV20-1 to TRBJ2-3; TRBD1 agrees at 10 bases. V was clipped by 1 base and J by 3 bases; unmatched bases: 4. CDR1 is DFQATT, CDR2 SNEGSKA, per germline (reference sequence). The CDR3 runs to 15 residues. The CDR3 nucleotides are TGCAGTGCTAGAGGGTGGGACAGGGGAACAGATACGCAGTATTTT. This sequence encodes CSARGWDRGTDTQYF.

This clonotype showed up just a few times. This chain connects TRBV7-9 to TRBJ2-5; 7 nucleotides align to TRBD2. Germline trimming cut 2 bases from V and 5 bases from J; bases unmatched to any gene: 8. The V gene's germline CDR1 is SEHNR and CDR2 FQNEAQ (reference sequence). CDR3 length: 15 residues. The CDR3 is CASSLSEGLVETQYF. The CDR3 DNA follows: TGTGCCAGCAGCTTATCCGAAGGACTAGTGGAGACCCAGTACTTC.

This clonotype was observed a few times. The chain joins TRBV15 to TRBJ2-5; 8 nucleotides agree with TRBD1. With 6 bases clipped from V and 5 bases from J, the junction kept 8 bases outside the gene matches. The CDR3 sequence is 14 residues long. The germline gives CDR1 LNHNV, CDR2 YYDKDF (reference sequence). CDR3 region: CATRPGQGWETQYF. The CDR3 nucleotides are TGTGCCACCAGACCAGGACAGGGATGGGAGACCCAGTACTTC. Based on the CDR3 plus reference TRBV15 and TRBJ2-5, the full variable domain is DAMVIQNPRYQVTQFGKPVTLSCSQTLNHNVMYWYQQKSSQAPKLLFHYYDKDFNNEADTPDNFQSRRPNTSFCFLDIRSPGLGDTAMYLCATRPGQGWETQYFGPGTRLLVL.